This T cell receptor (beta chain) was sequenced during a study of blood T cell repertoires in COVID-19. Background on the study: COVID-19 samples, acute and convalescent, were from the United States, Italy and Spain. T cells, B-cell-depleted T cells, or PBMCs supplied cDNA or gDNA.

CDR3 size: 16 residues. Germline CDR1 reads MGHRA; CDR2 reads YSYEKL. The V gene end was trimmed by 3 bases and the J gene end by 7 bases; junction bases not matched to a gene: 10. Authors' methods: Reference gene primers were amplified, and this amplification served to estimate nucleated cell counts. Only in-frame clones appear in the TCRdb table, and some are missing; sequencing was by immunoSEQ multiplex PCR. V and J calls and clone size come straight from that table; D and trimming were deduced from the DNA. This sample yields over 90,000 clones, of which roughly 90% are seen a single time; 3% to 4% belongs to the top ten.

This clonotype was sampled from a woman aged 65 to 85 with acute or convalescent COVID-19. Input material: peripheral blood. The rearrangement links TRBV4-1 to TRBJ2-5; 11 positions match TRBD1. The CDR3 DNA sequence: TGCGCCAGCAGCCAGGGACAGGGGGGACATTGGGGGACCCAGTACTTC. This translates into CASSQGQGGHWGTQYF.